Below, 30 T cell receptor beta chains from the same sample are listed, as sequenced in a study of T cell responses to AZD1222 COVID-19 vaccine. Sequenced by immunoSEQ multiplex PCR; TCRdb stores in-frame clones only, minus some. The sample has approximately 100,000 clones, about nine tenths seen once; the top ten hold less than 5.5%. Sample: peripheral blood, taken 28 days after the second AZD1222 dose. Receptors originate from an adult who received the AZD1222 COVID-19 vaccine.

The chain couples TRBV11-2 to TRBJ2-4; possible D gene TRBD2, 6 bases. Trimming stripped 1 base from V and 8 bases from J, with 12 bases between. The CDR3 contains 14 residues. Germline loops: CDR1 SGHAT, CDR2 FQNNGV. Here the CDR3 DNA reads TGTGCCAGCAGCTTAGGACTAGTCAAGGACATTCAGTACTTC. Protein: CASSLGLVKDIQYF.

The rearrangement uses TRBV6-5 and TRBJ1-3; D gene uncertain. Trimming left V 4 bases short and J 0 bases short, with 7 bases between. This CDR3 region has 14 residues. Germline V gene lookup returns CDR1 MNHEY and CDR2 SVGAGI. The CDR3, as DNA: TGTGCCAGCAGTTCTGCCAACTCTGGAAACACCATATATTTT. This sequence encodes CASSSANSGNTIYF.

This sequence joins TRBV7-9 and TRBJ1-4, with D uncertain. V was trimmed by 0 bases and J by 8 bases, leaving 13 bases between them. The germline V gene encodes CDR1 SEHNR and CDR2 FQNEAQ (reference sequence). This CDR3 comprises 15 residues. This CDR3 reads CASSLAAGLEEKLFF. DNA for the CDR3: TGTGCCAGCAGCTTAGCGGCGGGGTTGGAGGAAAAACTGTTTTTT.

The V gene is TRBV5-5, the J gene TRBJ2-7, with D unclear. The CDR3 is 12 amino acids. The V gene lost 1 base and the J gene lost 4 bases, with 6 bases spanning the gap. Germline V gene lookup returns CDR1 SGHKS and CDR2 YYEKEE (reference sequence). The CDR3 here is CASSLPAYEQYF. In DNA, the CDR3 is TGTGCCAGCAGCTTGCCGGCGTACGAGCAGTACTTC.

V and J are TRBV6-2 or TRBV6-3 and TRBJ2-7; 10 nucleotides match TRBD1. The V and J ends lost 6 bases and 7 bases, in that order; junction bases with no gene match: 12. The CDR3 length is 15 residues. The germline gives CDR1 MNHEY, CDR2 SVGEGT. As DNA, the CDR3 is TGTGCCAGCAGCCCTACCGGGACAGGGGTGAGGGAGCAGTACTTC. This gives the protein CASSPTGTGVREQYF.

J is TRBJ2-3 and V is TRBV9; D ambiguous. This CDR3 region has 15 residues. Per the germline V gene, CDR1 is SGDLS and CDR2 is YYNGEE. V was pared by 4 bases and J by 0 bases, with 12 bases between. The CDR3 DNA is TGTGCCAGCAGCCCACCCCGTACCAGCACAGATACGCAGTATTTT. Its protein product is CASSPPRTSTDTQYF.

V and J are TRBV19 and TRBJ1-1; a possible D gene is TRBD1 (6 bases). The V end was cut by 3 bases, the J end by 4 bases, with 9 bases between. There are 13 residues in the CDR3. Germline CDR1 and CDR2: LNHDA and SQIVND (reference sequence). CDR3 in DNA: TGTGCCAGTAGTATCCCGGACAGCACTGAAGCTTTCTTT. This gives the protein CASSIPDSTEAFF. Full variable domain (missing parts from reference TRBV19 and TRBJ1-1): DGGITQSPKYLFRKEGQNVTLSCEQNLNHDAMYWYRQDPGQGLRLIYYSQIVNDFQKGDIAEGYSVSREKKESFPLTVTSAQKNPTAFYLCASSIPDSTEAFFGQGTRLTVV.

V gene TRBV3-1 (or the pseudogene TRBV3-2) combines with J gene TRBJ1-5; no reliable D call. Germline values: CDR1 LGHDT, CDR2 YNNKEL (reference sequence). The germline V and J ends were trimmed by 1 base and 3 bases, with 10 bases remaining between them. The CDR3 totals 15 residues. In nucleotides, the CDR3 is TGTGCCAGCAGCCAAGGGGAGGTTAACAATCAGCCCCAGCATTTT. Translation: CASSQGEVNNQPQHF.

The V and J genes are TRBV30 and TRBJ1-1; a possible D gene is TRBD1 (6 bases). V lost 4 bases, J lost 8 bases, and 11 bases lay in between. The germline V gene encodes CDR1 GTSNPN and CDR2 SVGIG (reference sequence). The CDR3 totals 11 residues. CDR3 nucleotides: TGTGCCTGGATCCTTACAGGGGAAGCTTTCTTT. Its protein product is CAWILTGEAFF.

The CDR3 loop is CASSYSREQFF. The DNA of the CDR3 is TGTGCCAGCAGTTACTCCCGCGAGCAGTTCTTC. V and J are TRBV6-5 and TRBJ2-1, with D unclear. The V end lost 0 bases, the J end lost 10 bases, and 4 bases lay between the germline ends. CDR1 and CDR2 from the germline V gene are MNHEY and SVGAGI. The CDR3 contains 11 residues.

The chain has TRBV7-8 and TRBJ1-2, with D tentatively TRBD1 (5 bases). The CDR3 runs 12 residues. Germline V gene lookup returns CDR1 SGHVS and CDR2 FQNEAQ. V was pared by 7 bases and J by 5 bases, with 11 bases between. CDR3: CASTLGTYGYTF. CDR3 nucleotide sequence: TGTGCCAGCACGTTAGGGACGTATGGCTACACCTTC. Full variable domain (outside the CDR3, taken from reference TRBV7-8 and TRBJ1-2): GAGVSQSPRYKVAKRGQDVALRCDPISGHVSLFWYQQALGQGPEFLTYFQNEAQLDKSGLPSDRFFAERPEGSVSTLKIQRTQQEDSAVYLCASTLGTYGYTFGSGTRLTVV.

V gene TRBV29-1 combines with J gene TRBJ1-1, with 7 bases lining up with TRBD1. CDR3 size: 12 residues. The germline V gene has CDR1 SQVTM and CDR2 ANQGSEA. The ends lost 7 bases at V and 1 base at J; junction bases unmatched: 3. The CDR3 nucleotides read TGCAGCGCGGGACAGCCGAACACTGAAGCTTTCTTT. This encodes CSAGQPNTEAFF.

The CDR3 region is CASSLADNPYGYTF. CDR3 DNA sequence: TGTGCCAGCAGTCTCGCGGACAATCCCTATGGCTACACCTTC. This rearrangement joins TRBV2 to TRBJ1-2, with D possibly being TRBD1 (5 bases). This CDR3 has 14 residues. Germline CDR1 and CDR2: SNHLY and FYNNEI. Trimming left V 5 bases short and J 4 bases short, with 14 bases between.

The chain combines TRBV5-1 with TRBJ2-5, with 10 bases that match TRBD2. The germline gives CDR1 SGHRS, CDR2 YFSETQ. Trimming removed 3 bases from V and 2 bases from J; junction bases left unmatched: 7. The CDR3 length is 16 residues. CDR3 residues: CASSSLAGGKQETQYF. For the CDR3, the DNA is TGCGCCAGCAGCTCTTTAGCGGGGGGTAAACAAGAGACCCAGTACTTC. The full variable domain, in which reference TRBV5-1 and TRBJ2-5 provide the parts outside the CDR3, is KAGVTQTPRYLIKTRGQQVTLSCSPISGHRSVSWYQQTPGQGLQFLFEYFSETQRNKGNFPGRFSGRQFSNSRSEMNVSTLELGDSALYLCASSSLAGGKQETQYFGPGTRLLVL.

The chain combines TRBV20-1 with TRBJ1-1; D not resolved. CDR1 is DFQATT and CDR2 is SNEGSKA in the germline V gene (reference sequence). The V and J ends lost 3 bases and 1 base respectively, with 6 bases between them. The CDR3 covers 12 residues. The DNA of the CDR3 is TGCAGTGCTAGTTCCTGGAACACTGAAGCTTTCTTT. Amino acids: CSASSWNTEAFF.

The chain recombines TRBV5-1 with TRBJ2-2; D unclear. V dropped 1 base and J dropped 4 bases, with 5 bases sitting between them. Germline lookup yields CDR1 SGHRS and CDR2 YFSETQ. The CDR3 has 13 residues. CDR3 protein: CASSLTVTGELFF. The CDR3 region has the DNA TGCGCCAGCAGCTTGACGGTCACCGGGGAGCTGTTTTTT.

V gene TRBV19 combines with J gene TRBJ2-6; D ambiguous. Trimming stripped 1 base from V and 2 bases from J, with 9 bases between. The CDR3 loop spans 16 amino acids. The germline CDR1 and CDR2 sequences are LNHDA and SQIVND (reference sequence). The CDR3 loop is CASSIGTEAGANVLTF. CDR3 DNA sequence: TGTGCCAGTAGTATAGGGACGGAAGCTGGGGCCAACGTCCTGACTTTC. Together with reference TRBV19 and TRBJ2-6, the CDR3 gives the full variable domain: DGGITQSPKYLFRKEGQNVTLSCEQNLNHDAMYWYRQDPGQGLRLIYYSQIVNDFQKGDIAEGYSVSREKKESFPLTVTSAQKNPTAFYLCASSIGTEAGANVLTFGAGSRLTVL.

The rearrangement uses TRBV19 and TRBJ1-2; D is unresolved. Germline values: CDR1 LNHDA, CDR2 SQIVND (reference sequence). CDR3 length equals 12 residues. Trimming pared 9 bases from V and 1 base from J, leaving 9 bases between. This CDR3 reads CASKQDNYGYTF. The CDR3 DNA reads TGTGCCAGCAAGCAGGATAACTATGGCTACACCTTC.

The chain couples TRBV2 to TRBJ2-6; tentatively, D is TRBD2 (6 bases). The CDR3 is 16 residues long. Germline lookup yields CDR1 SNHLY and CDR2 FYNNEI. Between the trimmed V and J ends, which lost 3 bases and 0 bases, there was a span of 9 bases. CDR3 nucleotide sequence: TGTGCCAGCAGTGAGGGGGGACCCTCTGGGGCCAACGTCCTGACTTTC. This sequence encodes CASSEGGPSGANVLTF.

V usage is TRBV19 and J usage is TRBJ1-6, with 7 bases lining up with TRBD1. This CDR3 spans 16 amino acids. Germline V gives CDR1 LNHDA, CDR2 SQIVND (reference sequence). After removal of 7 bases from V and 5 bases from J, the junction contained 11 bases not matched to a gene. CDR3 residues: CASNVPGTANNSPLHF. The CDR3, as DNA: TGTGCCAGTAACGTGCCCGGGACAGCTAATAATTCACCCCTCCACTTT.

The rearrangement uses TRBV6-2 or TRBV6-3 and TRBJ1-5, with 11 bases lining up with TRBD1. The junction had 6 bases not matched to a gene; V was cut back by 6 bases and J by 5 bases. Germline values: CDR1 MNHEY, CDR2 SVGEGT. The CDR3 is made up of 15 amino acids. The CDR3 DNA sequence: TGTGCCAGCAGCAAGGGACAGGGGGTTTATCAGCCCCAGCATTTT. Translated: CASSKGQGVYQPQHF.

This clone is a singleton in its sample. The CDR3 DNA sequence: TGTGCCAGTAGTCATACAGGAGTAAACCAGCCCCAGCATTTT. Translating gives CASSHTGVNQPQHF. The chain uses TRBV19 and TRBJ1-5, with D maybe TRBD1 (5 bases). The germline V and J ends were trimmed by 5 bases and 7 bases, with 15 bases remaining between them. Germline V CDR1 and CDR2: LNHDA, SQIVND (reference sequence). The CDR3 is made up of 14 amino acids.

The chain carries TRBV6-6 and TRBJ2-3; no firm D call. Trimming pared 4 bases from V and 3 bases from J, leaving 5 bases between. The CDR3 runs to 12 residues. Germline values: CDR1 MNHNY, CDR2 SVGAGI (reference sequence). For the CDR3, the DNA is TGTGCCAGCAGTTTGAGGACAGATACGCAGTATTTT. It codes for CASSLRTDTQYF.

This clone was observed a single time. The rearrangement links TRBV2 to TRBJ1-5, with D hard to call. The CDR3 runs 13 residues. V was cut by 4 bases and J by 5 bases, with 9 bases left in between. Per germline, CDR1 SNHLY and CDR2 FYNNEI. The CDR3 reads CASSVLSYQPQHF. CDR3 bases: TGTGCCAGCAGTGTCCTCAGCTATCAGCCCCAGCATTTT.

The chain has TRBV6-5 and TRBJ2-7; maybe TRBD1 (5 bases). CDR3 length equals 15 residues. The V end was cut by 6 bases, the J end by 0 bases, with 15 bases between. Looked up from germline, CDR1 is MNHEY and CDR2 is SVGAGI. CDR3 DNA sequence: TGTGCCAGCAGGAGCCCACAAGGGGCCTCCTACGAGCAGTACTTC. It specifies CASRSPQGASYEQYF.

This rearrangement joins TRBV7-2 to TRBJ1-6, with no clear D. CDR3 length equals 16 residues. Germline lookup yields CDR1 SGHTA and CDR2 FQGNSA. The V end was cut by 1 base, the J end by 9 bases, with 16 bases between. In DNA, the CDR3 is TGTGCCAGCAGCTTAGGGTCTCAGGTGGCGAGTTCACCCCTCCACTTT. This encodes CASSLGSQVASSPLHF.

V usage is TRBV7-2 and J usage is TRBJ2-2; D ambiguous. Trimming cost V 5 bases and J 4 bases, with 5 bases left between them. The CDR3 has 12 residues. CDR1 SGHTA and CDR2 FQGNSA come from the germline V gene. In DNA, the CDR3 is TGTGCCAGCAGCCAGGCCACCGGGGAGCTGTTTTTT. This gives the protein CASSQATGELFF.

The J gene is TRBJ2-7, the V gene TRBV5-1; 9 bases align to TRBD1. The CDR3 has 15 amino acids. CDR1 is SGHRS and CDR2 is YFSETQ in the germline V gene. V was clipped by 4 bases and J by 2 bases; unmatched bases: 7. Written as DNA, the CDR3 is TGCGCCAGCAGCATGGGGACAGGGTTGACCTACGAGCAGTACTTC. The encoded protein is CASSMGTGLTYEQYF. Full variable domain (missing parts from reference TRBV5-1 and TRBJ2-7): KAGVTQTPRYLIKTRGQQVTLSCSPISGHRSVSWYQQTPGQGLQFLFEYFSETQRNKGNFPGRFSGRQFSNSRSEMNVSTLELGDSALYLCASSMGTGLTYEQYFGPGTRLTVT.

As DNA, the CDR3 is TGTGCCAGCAGCGTAGGCGTATATGGCTACACCTTC. It specifies CASSVGVYGYTF. This chain uses TRBV9 with TRBJ1-2, with D uncertain. This CDR3 contains 12 residues. V lost 0 bases to trimming and J lost 5 bases, with 5 bases between them. Germline V gives CDR1 SGDLS, CDR2 YYNGEE.

The V call is TRBV3-1 (or the pseudogene TRBV3-2), the J call TRBJ1-2; maybe TRBD1 (5 bases). CDR1 and CDR2 from the germline V gene are LGHDT and YNNKEL (reference sequence). Trimming stripped 0 bases from V and 3 bases from J, with 17 bases between. The CDR3 sequence is 17 residues long. CDR3 sequence (DNA): TGTGCCAGCAGCCAAGATCGATACAGGACACCCCACTATGGCTACACCTTC. This translates into CASSQDRYRTPHYGYTF.